These T cell receptor beta chains were read from a single sample in a study of blood T cell repertoires in COVID-19. Assay used: immunoSEQ multiplex PCR; TCRdb lists only in-frame clones, some missing. The sample lists hundreds of thousands of clones; about 87% were seen once. The sequencing input was peripheral blood. These receptors came from a human donor in a cohort sampled during active COVID-19. Both conserved end residues are part of each CDR3. Each record gives: D gene, clone size, J gene, V gene, CDR3 length, CDR3 DNA, CDR3 protein. D genes are given only for firm matches. Expanded clones are given a class, and other clones once, few, many or no size at all.

d_call: NA
clone_size: NA
j_call: TRBJ2-7
v_call: TRBV2
cdr3_length: 14
cdr3_nt: TGTGCCAGCAGTGGAGCTGTATACGAGAACGAGCAGTACTTC
cdr3_aa: CASSGAVYENEQYF

d_call: TRBD2
clone_size: NA
j_call: TRBJ2-2
v_call: TRBV13
cdr3_length: 16
cdr3_nt: TGTGCCAGCAGCTCTAGACTAGCGGGGAACACCGGGGAGCTGTTTTTT
cdr3_aa: CASSSRLAGNTGELFF

d_call: TRBD1
clone_size: NA
j_call: TRBJ1-1
v_call: TRBV10-2
cdr3_length: 13
cdr3_nt: TGCGCCAGCGGGAGACAGGGCGACACTGAAGCTTTCTTT
cdr3_aa: CASGRQGDTEAFF

d_call: TRBD2
clone_size: NA
j_call: TRBJ2-2
v_call: TRBV9
cdr3_length: 16
cdr3_nt: TGTGCCAGCAGCGTAATAGCGGGAGGAGCGACCGGGGAGCTGTTTTTT
cdr3_aa: CASSVIAGGATGELFF

d_call: NA
clone_size: NA
j_call: TRBJ1-6
v_call: TRBV7-9
cdr3_length: 13
cdr3_nt: TGTGCCAGCAGCTCACAGGGCGGTTCACCCCTCCACTTT
cdr3_aa: CASSSQGGSPLHF

d_call: TRBD1
clone_size: NA
j_call: TRBJ1-5
v_call: TRBV5-6
cdr3_length: 15
cdr3_nt: TGTGCCAGCAGCTTGAAACAGGGGTTAAAACAGCCCCAGCATTTT
cdr3_aa: CASSLKQGLKQPQHF

d_call: NA
clone_size: few
j_call: TRBJ2-1
v_call: TRBV10-1
cdr3_length: 13
cdr3_nt: TGCGCCAGCAGTGATTCCCCAGGACTGGAGCAGTTCTTC
cdr3_aa: CASSDSPGLEQFF

d_call: NA
clone_size: NA
j_call: TRBJ1-5
v_call: TRBV24-1
cdr3_length: 16
cdr3_nt: TGTGCCACCAGTGATTCAGATCGACAGCCATCTCAGCCCCAGCATTTT
cdr3_aa: CATSDSDRQPSQPQHF

d_call: TRBD2
clone_size: NA
j_call: TRBJ2-5
v_call: TRBV28
cdr3_length: 14
cdr3_nt: TGTGCCAGCAGTTTATCTAGCGGGTTAGAGACCCAGTACTTC
cdr3_aa: CASSLSSGLETQYF

d_call: NA
clone_size: NA
j_call: TRBJ1-6
v_call: TRBV7-8
cdr3_length: 17
cdr3_nt: TGTGCCAGCAGCTCGTATGGGGCAAGGCAATCGAATTCACCCCTCCACTTT
cdr3_aa: CASSSYGARQSNSPLHF

d_call: NA
clone_size: NA
j_call: TRBJ1-2
v_call: TRBV6-6
cdr3_length: 14
cdr3_nt: TGTGCCAGCAGTTACTCGGGCCAGCCCAAAGGCTACACCTTC
cdr3_aa: CASSYSGQPKGYTF

d_call: TRBD2
clone_size: NA
j_call: TRBJ2-7
v_call: TRBV6-5
cdr3_length: 13
cdr3_nt: TGTGCGTCACGACTAGCGGGGGGTTACGAGCAGTACTTC
cdr3_aa: CASRLAGGYEQYF

d_call: NA
clone_size: once
j_call: TRBJ1-5
v_call: TRBV5-6
cdr3_length: 16
cdr3_nt: TGTGCCAGCAGCTTGTTGGCGTCAGGTGGCCATCAGCCCCAGCATTTT
cdr3_aa: CASSLLASGGHQPQHF

d_call: TRBD2
clone_size: NA
j_call: TRBJ2-7
v_call: TRBV19
cdr3_length: 13
cdr3_nt: TGTGCCAGTAGGACTAGCGGGACAAGTGAGCAGTACTTC
cdr3_aa: CASRTSGTSEQYF

d_call: TRBD1
clone_size: once
j_call: TRBJ2-1
v_call: TRBV7-9
cdr3_length: 19
cdr3_nt: TGTGCCAGCAGGTCAACCGGGACAGGGTTAAAGAGTTCGGGTCGGGAGCAGTTCTTC
cdr3_aa: CASRSTGTGLKSSGREQFF

d_call: NA
clone_size: NA
j_call: TRBJ2-3
v_call: TRBV18
cdr3_length: 11
cdr3_nt: TGTGCCAGCTCAACATCAGATACGCAGTATTTT
cdr3_aa: CASSTSDTQYF

d_call: NA
clone_size: NA
j_call: TRBJ2-1
v_call: TRBV9
cdr3_length: 14
cdr3_nt: TGTGCCAGCAGCGTAGGGCCCTCCTACAATGAGCAGTTCTTC
cdr3_aa: CASSVGPSYNEQFF

d_call: NA
clone_size: NA
j_call: TRBJ1-1
v_call: TRBV25-1
cdr3_length: 12
cdr3_nt: TGTGCCCTGGGCCAGGGAAGGTCTGAAGCTTTCTTT
cdr3_aa: CALGQGRSEAFF

d_call: TRBD2
clone_size: NA
j_call: TRBJ2-2
v_call: TRBV2
cdr3_length: 15
cdr3_nt: TGTGCCAGCAGTGCGGGACTAGCGAACACCGGGGAGCTGTTTTTT
cdr3_aa: CASSAGLANTGELFF

d_call: NA
clone_size: NA
j_call: TRBJ1-6
v_call: TRBV25-1
cdr3_length: 15
cdr3_nt: TGTGCCAGCAGTGAATCTCTGGGAGGGCATTCACCCCTCCACTTT
cdr3_aa: CASSESLGGHSPLHF

d_call: NA
clone_size: NA
j_call: TRBJ2-4
v_call: TRBV7-2
cdr3_length: 15
cdr3_nt: TGTGCCAGCAGCTTAGGGGGGGTAGCCAAAAACATTCAGTACTTC
cdr3_aa: CASSLGGVAKNIQYF

d_call: TRBD1
clone_size: once
j_call: TRBJ2-7
v_call: TRBV15
cdr3_length: 14
cdr3_nt: TGTGCCACCAGCAAACAGGGGTATTCGGGCGAGCAGTACTTC
cdr3_aa: CATSKQGYSGEQYF

d_call: TRBD1
clone_size: once
j_call: TRBJ2-7
v_call: TRBV28
cdr3_length: 14
cdr3_nt: TGTGCCAGCGTAGGGACAGCCGTGACACGTGAGCAGTACTTC
cdr3_aa: CASVGTAVTREQYF

d_call: TRBD1
clone_size: NA
j_call: TRBJ1-5
v_call: TRBV28
cdr3_length: 15
cdr3_nt: TGTGCCAGCAGTCCGACCACAGGGGGCAATCAGCCCCAGCATTTT
cdr3_aa: CASSPTTGGNQPQHF

d_call: NA
clone_size: NA
j_call: TRBJ2-7
v_call: TRBV12-3/TRBV12-4
cdr3_length: 13
cdr3_nt: TGTGCCAGCAGTTTAGGGCGGGGCTGGGTGCAGTACTTC
cdr3_aa: CASSLGRGWVQYF

d_call: TRBD1
clone_size: NA
j_call: TRBJ2-7
v_call: TRBV7-8
cdr3_length: 14
cdr3_nt: TGTGCCAGCAGCGTCATGACAGGGAACTACGAGCAGTACTTC
cdr3_aa: CASSVMTGNYEQYF

d_call: NA
clone_size: NA
j_call: TRBJ2-1
v_call: TRBV5-1
cdr3_length: 16
cdr3_nt: TGCGCCAGCAGCATTAGCGGAGAGGCCTCCTACAATGAGCAGTTCTTC
cdr3_aa: CASSISGEASYNEQFF

d_call: TRBD1
clone_size: NA
j_call: TRBJ1-2
v_call: TRBV28
cdr3_length: 15
cdr3_nt: TGTGCCAGCAGTTTGTTGGGACAGGGAGGTCATGGCTACACCTTC
cdr3_aa: CASSLLGQGGHGYTF

d_call: TRBD2
clone_size: NA
j_call: TRBJ2-1
v_call: TRBV5-4
cdr3_length: 16
cdr3_nt: TGTGCCAGCAGCCCGACCCGGACTAGCGGTGGGAATGAGCAGTTCTTC
cdr3_aa: CASSPTRTSGGNEQFF

d_call: NA
clone_size: NA
j_call: TRBJ2-5
v_call: TRBV5-1
cdr3_length: 16
cdr3_nt: TGCGCCAGCAGCCCCCACCCCCCTGGGGGCCGTGAGACCCAGTACTTC
cdr3_aa: CASSPHPPGGRETQYF

d_call: NA
clone_size: NA
j_call: TRBJ2-2
v_call: TRBV9
cdr3_length: 14
cdr3_nt: TGTGCCAGCTGCCCGGAGGAGTACACCGGGGAGCTGTTTTTT
cdr3_aa: CASCPEEYTGELFF

d_call: TRBD1
clone_size: NA
j_call: TRBJ1-6
v_call: TRBV3-1/TRBV3-2
cdr3_length: 20
cdr3_nt: TGTGCCAGCAGCCAAGGGGTGCAGGGGGGCCGAAGCTCCTATAATTCACCCCTCCACTTT
cdr3_aa: CASSQGVQGGRSSYNSPLHF

d_call: TRBD1
clone_size: few
j_call: TRBJ1-5
v_call: TRBV6-6
cdr3_length: 16
cdr3_nt: TGTGCCAGCAGTTACTCGGCCGGGACAGGCAATCAGCCCCAGCATTTT
cdr3_aa: CASSYSAGTGNQPQHF

d_call: NA
clone_size: NA
j_call: TRBJ2-2
v_call: TRBV5-1
cdr3_length: 17
cdr3_nt: TGCGCCAGCAGCTTCTTTGCGGGGGCCGCGAACACCGGGGAGCTGTTTTTT
cdr3_aa: CASSFFAGAANTGELFF

d_call: NA
clone_size: NA
j_call: TRBJ2-1
v_call: TRBV6-6
cdr3_length: 14
cdr3_nt: TGTGCCAGCAGTTCACGATGGTCGGGGGATGAGCAGTTCTTC
cdr3_aa: CASSSRWSGDEQFF

d_call: TRBD1
clone_size: few
j_call: TRBJ2-7
v_call: TRBV5-1
cdr3_length: 13
cdr3_nt: TGCGCCAGCAGCCGTGCCACAGGGGGCGAGCAGTACTTC
cdr3_aa: CASSRATGGEQYF

d_call: TRBD2
clone_size: NA
j_call: TRBJ2-5
v_call: TRBV7-2
cdr3_length: 15
cdr3_nt: TGTGCCAGCAGCTTGGGGGGGACGGCCCAAGAGACCCAGTACTTC
cdr3_aa: CASSLGGTAQETQYF

d_call: NA
clone_size: NA
j_call: TRBJ1-5
v_call: TRBV19
cdr3_length: 14
cdr3_nt: TGTGCCAGTAAAGCCAGGGTTAGCAATCAGCCCCAGCATTTT
cdr3_aa: CASKARVSNQPQHF

d_call: NA
clone_size: few
j_call: TRBJ2-3
v_call: TRBV5-1
cdr3_length: 15
cdr3_nt: TGCGCCAGCAGCTTGCGGGGTGTGCGCACAGATACGCAGTATTTT
cdr3_aa: CASSLRGVRTDTQYF

d_call: NA
clone_size: few
j_call: TRBJ2-7
v_call: TRBV11-1
cdr3_length: 13
cdr3_nt: TGTGCCAGCAGTTGGGGGGATGCATACGAGCAGTACTTC
cdr3_aa: CASSWGDAYEQYF

d_call: TRBD1
clone_size: NA
j_call: TRBJ2-3
v_call: TRBV27
cdr3_length: 14
cdr3_nt: TGTGCCACCCTATCGACAGGGGGCACAGATACGCAGTATTTT
cdr3_aa: CATLSTGGTDTQYF

d_call: TRBD1
clone_size: NA
j_call: TRBJ2-7
v_call: TRBV9
cdr3_length: 16
cdr3_nt: TGTGCCAGCGGCCCCCAGACAGGGGGGGGCCGATCCGAGCAGTACTTC
cdr3_aa: CASGPQTGGGRSEQYF

d_call: NA
clone_size: NA
j_call: TRBJ1-1
v_call: TRBV2
cdr3_length: 15
cdr3_nt: TGTGCCAGCAGCACTGGGGGGGGGCTGAACACTGAAGCTTTCTTT
cdr3_aa: CASSTGGGLNTEAFF

d_call: TRBD2
clone_size: NA
j_call: TRBJ2-7
v_call: TRBV28
cdr3_length: 14
cdr3_nt: TGTGCCAGCAGTTTGGCGGGGGGATTCTACGAGCAGTACTTC
cdr3_aa: CASSLAGGFYEQYF

d_call: NA
clone_size: NA
j_call: TRBJ2-3
v_call: TRBV3-1/TRBV3-2
cdr3_length: 15
cdr3_nt: TGTGCCAGCAGCCAGGGGGGGCGAGGCACAGATACGCAGTATTTT
cdr3_aa: CASSQGGRGTDTQYF

d_call: TRBD1
clone_size: NA
j_call: TRBJ1-5
v_call: TRBV5-1
cdr3_length: 16
cdr3_nt: TGCGCCAGCAGCGTACAGGGGGCGCGAAGCAATCAGCCCCAGCATTTT
cdr3_aa: CASSVQGARSNQPQHF

d_call: NA
clone_size: NA
j_call: TRBJ2-7
v_call: TRBV10-3
cdr3_length: 12
cdr3_nt: TGTGCCATCAGTGCGACAGACTACGAGCAGTACTTC
cdr3_aa: CAISATDYEQYF

d_call: TRBD2
clone_size: NA
j_call: TRBJ2-1
v_call: TRBV25-1
cdr3_length: 14
cdr3_nt: TGTGCCAGCAGTGGGACTAGCGGGAGCTATGAGCAGTTCTTC
cdr3_aa: CASSGTSGSYEQFF

d_call: NA
clone_size: NA
j_call: TRBJ2-1
v_call: TRBV25-1
cdr3_length: 17
cdr3_nt: TGTGCCAGCAGTGATATGGCGGCCTCGGCCTCCTACAATGAGCAGTTCTTC
cdr3_aa: CASSDMAASASYNEQFF

d_call: TRBD1
clone_size: NA
j_call: TRBJ1-2
v_call: TRBV28
cdr3_length: 17
cdr3_nt: TGTGCCAGCAGTCCGCGAGACAGGGTTATCTGGGACTATGGCTACACCTTC
cdr3_aa: CASSPRDRVIWDYGYTF

d_call: NA
clone_size: NA
j_call: TRBJ2-7
v_call: TRBV9
cdr3_length: 14
cdr3_nt: TGTGCCAGCAGCGTAGGGCCCACGACCTACGAGCAGTACTTC
cdr3_aa: CASSVGPTTYEQYF

d_call: NA
clone_size: NA
j_call: TRBJ2-3
v_call: TRBV5-1
cdr3_length: 15
cdr3_nt: TGCGCCAGCAGCTTGGGGCGCGGGGTCGGCGATACGCAGTATTTT
cdr3_aa: CASSLGRGVGDTQYF

d_call: NA
clone_size: NA
j_call: TRBJ1-4
v_call: TRBV3-1/TRBV3-2
cdr3_length: 16
cdr3_nt: TGTGCCAGCAGCCCAAGACAGATGTGGGATAATGAAAAACTGTTTTTT
cdr3_aa: CASSPRQMWDNEKLFF

d_call: TRBD2
clone_size: NA
j_call: TRBJ2-7
v_call: TRBV29-1
cdr3_length: 14
cdr3_nt: TGCAGCATCTTTGGCGGGACTAGCGGTTACGAGCAGTACTTC
cdr3_aa: CSIFGGTSGYEQYF

d_call: NA
clone_size: NA
j_call: TRBJ2-7
v_call: TRBV12-3/TRBV12-4
cdr3_length: 13
cdr3_nt: TGTGCCAGCAGCTTGGGCGGAGGCTACGAGCAGTACTTC
cdr3_aa: CASSLGGGYEQYF

d_call: NA
clone_size: NA
j_call: TRBJ2-7
v_call: TRBV6-5
cdr3_length: 13
cdr3_nt: TGTGCCAGCAGGATTTTCGGTACCTACGAGCAGTACTTC
cdr3_aa: CASRIFGTYEQYF

d_call: TRBD2
clone_size: NA
j_call: TRBJ2-5
v_call: TRBV10-3
cdr3_length: 17
cdr3_nt: TGTGCCATCAGTGACGGGACTAGCGGGAGTGGCCAAGAGACCCAGTACTTC
cdr3_aa: CAISDGTSGSGQETQYF

d_call: NA
clone_size: NA
j_call: TRBJ2-2
v_call: TRBV7-8
cdr3_length: 17
cdr3_nt: TGTGCCAGCAGCTTCCAGATGGGGCGTACGAACACCGGGGAGCTGTTTTTT
cdr3_aa: CASSFQMGRTNTGELFF